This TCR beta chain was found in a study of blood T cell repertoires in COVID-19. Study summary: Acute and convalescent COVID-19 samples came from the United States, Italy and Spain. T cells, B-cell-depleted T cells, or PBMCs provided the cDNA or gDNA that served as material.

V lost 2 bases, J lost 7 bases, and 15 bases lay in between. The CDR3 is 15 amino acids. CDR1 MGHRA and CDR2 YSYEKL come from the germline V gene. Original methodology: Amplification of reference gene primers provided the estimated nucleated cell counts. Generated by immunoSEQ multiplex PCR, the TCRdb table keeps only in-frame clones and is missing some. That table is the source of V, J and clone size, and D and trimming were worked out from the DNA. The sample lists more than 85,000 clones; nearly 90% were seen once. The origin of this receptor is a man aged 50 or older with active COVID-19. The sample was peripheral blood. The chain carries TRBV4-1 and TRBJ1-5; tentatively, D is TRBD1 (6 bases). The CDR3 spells CASSQQPAGVQPQHF. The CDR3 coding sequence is TGCGCCAGCAGCCAACAACCCGCAGGGGTGCAGCCCCAGCATTTT.